These 22 T cell receptor beta chains were sequenced from one sample in a study of T-cell memory formation after mild COVID-19. Each CDR3 protein gets one entry after TCRdb re-called the 5' RACE reads with MiXCR. The profile shows over 350,000 distinct CDR3 sequences, roughly 15% of them singletons. Sequenced material: PBMCs or a T cell subset sorted from them (not recorded which). The receptors were gathered from a man aged 18-30 years who had mild COVID-19 (a few samples of this study predate the infection). Cell type and time point are not known.

The V call is TRBV7-9, the J call TRBJ2-5, with 9 bases aligning to TRBD2. Germline CDR1 reads SEHNR; CDR2 reads FQNEAQ (reference sequence). The junction had 8 bases not matched to a gene; V was cut back by 5 bases and J by 7 bases. CDR3 length: 14 amino acids. CDR3 sequence reads: CASSGLAGFPTQYF. The CDR3 DNA reads TGTGCCAGCAGCGGGCTAGCGGGGTTTCCGACCCAGTACTTC.

The V call is TRBV20-1, the J call TRBJ1-5; D is undetermined. This CDR3 spans 15 amino acids. V lost 6 bases to trimming and J lost 1 base, with 16 bases between them. Germline V gene lookup returns CDR1 DFQATT and CDR2 SNEGSKA (reference sequence). The CDR3 region has the DNA TGCAGTGCCATGACACTCTCTGCGAGCAATCAGCCCCAGCATTTT. Protein: CSAMTLSASNQPQHF.

This clonotype appeared many times. The chain joins TRBV7-7 to TRBJ2-5; D tentatively reads TRBD1 or TRBD2 (6 bases each). This CDR3 has 13 amino acids. Germline values: CDR1 SSHAT, CDR2 FNYEAQ (reference sequence). CDR3 loop: CASGSGAQETQYF. In nucleotides, the CDR3 is TGTGCTAGCGGATCGGGGGCACAAGAGACCCAGTACTTC.

V is TRBV6-1 and J is TRBJ2-5; perhaps D is TRBD1 or TRBD2 (5 bases each). Germline CDR1 reads MNHNS; CDR2 reads SASEGT. The CDR3 runs to 13 residues. V dropped 8 bases and J dropped 4 bases, with 14 bases sitting between them. The CDR3 protein is CASPNRGTETQYF. For the CDR3, the DNA is TGTGCCAGCCCTAATCGTGGGACAGAGACCCAGTACTTC.

This clonotype has a handful of counts. The chain uses TRBV20-1 and TRBJ2-1; TRBD2 is a possible D gene (6 bases). The CDR3 is 17 residues long. Germline loops: CDR1 DFQATT, CDR2 SNEGSKA (reference sequence). Trimming took 3 bases from V and 0 from J, leaving 18 bases between them. The CDR3 DNA is TGCAGTGCTAGTGGATCCGGCGGGGCCAGCTCCTACAATGAGCAGTTCTTC. Residues: CSASGSGGASSYNEQFF.

This clonotype has a handful of counts. V is TRBV29-1 and J is TRBJ1-1; D gene unclear. V dropped 6 bases and J dropped 4 bases, with 15 bases sitting between them. The germline gives CDR1 SQVTM, CDR2 ANQGSEA. The CDR3 runs 13 residues. CDR3 amino acids: CSVEPKTGTEAFF. CDR3 DNA sequence: TGCAGCGTAGAACCCAAAACGGGCACTGAAGCTTTCTTT.

This clonotype showed up many times. The V and J genes are TRBV6-2 or TRBV6-3 and TRBJ1-1; D not certain. Germline-derived CDR1 and CDR2 are MNHEY and SVGEGT. The CDR3 is 13 residues long. With 6 bases removed from V and 4 bases from J, the gap between germline ends came to 12 bases. The CDR3 coding sequence is TGTGCCAGCAGAGGGCCCCGGGGCACTGAAGCTTTCTTT. It translates to CASRGPRGTEAFF.

The chain combines TRBV5-1 with TRBJ2-1; D is possibly TRBD1 (5 bases). The germline V gene has CDR1 SGHRS and CDR2 YFSETQ. V lost 0 bases and J lost 2, with 15 bases in between. This CDR3 has 17 residues. CDR3: CASSLGPRQQTYNEQFF. CDR3 bases: TGCGCCAGCAGCTTGGGCCCGAGACAGCAGACCTACAATGAGCAGTTCTTC.

The chain uses TRBV7-8 and TRBJ2-3, with 8 positions matching TRBD1. V was clipped by 4 bases and J by 5 bases; unmatched bases: 11. Germline values: CDR1 SGHVS, CDR2 FQNEAQ. The CDR3 covers 16 residues. The CDR3 region has the DNA TGTGCCAGCAGCTCAACACGGGACAGGATATTAGATACGCAGTATTTT. Translating it yields CASSSTRDRILDTQYF.

This clonotype was picked up a small number of times. The chain employs TRBV7-2 and TRBJ2-2, with a weak D call TRBD2 (6 bases). Germline-derived CDR1 and CDR2 are SGHTA and FQGNSA. CDR3 length: 16 amino acids. V dropped 5 bases and J dropped 0 bases, with 13 bases sitting between them. CDR3: CASSALAPTNTGELFF. As DNA, the CDR3 is TGTGCCAGCAGCGCACTAGCCCCCACGAACACCGGGGAGCTGTTTTTT.

This clonotype came up many times. This sequence joins TRBV12-3 or TRBV12-4 and TRBJ2-5; TRBD2 matches 14 bases. The junction had 6 bases not matched to a gene; V was cut back by 5 bases and J by 7 bases. This CDR3 is built from 15 residues. CDR3 DNA: TGTGCCAGCAGTCAGGGACTAGCGGGGGCGGGGACCCAGTACTTC. Its protein is CASSQGLAGAGTQYF.

A remark on this clonotype: Relative to the germline gene, one junction end is altered; a read error may explain this. J is TRBJ2-2 and V is TRBV7-7, with D maybe TRBD1 (5 bases). Germline assignment: CDR1 SSHAT and CDR2 FNYEAQ (reference sequence). The CDR3 length is 14 residues. The chain's CDR3 is CASSFKGAPGELFF. In DNA, the CDR3 is TGTGCTAGCAGCTTCAAAGGGGCTCCCGGGGAGCTGTTTTTT.

The chain combines TRBV14 with TRBJ1-4; 11 nucleotides line up with TRBD1. The CDR3 spans 15 residues. Germline CDR1 is SGHDN and CDR2 is FVKESK. After removal of 4 bases from V and 7 bases from J, the junction contained 5 bases not matched to a gene. For the CDR3, the DNA is TGTGCCAGCAGCCGGGACAGGGGGGGAGGTGAAAAACTGTTTTTT. Translation gives CASSRDRGGGEKLFF.

This chain links TRBV10-3 with TRBJ2-3; 12 nucleotides match TRBD1. This CDR3 has 15 residues. Trimming at V came to 7 bases and at J to 0 bases, leaving 2 bases not matched to a gene. The germline V gene has CDR1 ENHRY and CDR2 SYGVKD. CDR3 nucleotides: TGTGCCATCAAGGGACAGGGGGCGAGCACAGATACGCAGTATTTT. Translating it yields CAIKGQGASTDTQYF.

In its sample, this clonotype was seen a few times. The chain combines TRBV7-9 with TRBJ2-7; D is ambiguous. The germline V and J ends were trimmed by 3 bases and 2 bases, with 8 bases remaining between them. The germline V gene encodes CDR1 SEHNR and CDR2 FQNEAQ (reference sequence). The CDR3 loop spans 13 amino acids. The CDR3 region is CASSFPVAYEQYF. CDR3 nucleotide sequence: TGTGCCAGCAGCTTCCCAGTGGCCTACGAGCAGTACTTC.

The rearrangement joins TRBV5-6 to TRBJ2-5; D is unresolved. Trimming left V 4 bases short and J 5 bases short, with 12 bases between. The CDR3 extends over 13 amino acids. Germline lookup yields CDR1 SGHDT and CDR2 YYEEEE. This CDR3 is CASSQWDRETQYF. The CDR3 region has the DNA TGTGCCAGCAGCCAATGGGATCGGGAGACCCAGTACTTC. The full variable domain, its missing parts supplied by reference TRBV5-6 and TRBJ2-5, is DAGVTQSPTHLIKTRGQQVTLRCSPKSGHDTVSWYQQALGQGPQFIFQYYEEEERQRGNFPDRFSGHQFPNYSSELNVNALLLGDSALYLCASSQWDRETQYFGPGTRLLVL.

This chain links TRBV7-2 with TRBJ1-1, with D maybe TRBD1 (6 bases). Trimming left V 5 bases short and J 1 base short, with 14 bases between. The CDR3 extends over 15 amino acids. Germline loops: CDR1 SGHTA, CDR2 FQGNSA. The CDR3 DNA reads as TGTGCCAGCAGCCCATTCCAGACAGGGAACACTGAAGCTTTCTTT. Its protein is CASSPFQTGNTEAFF.

The table lists this clonotype with a few counts. The rearrangement uses TRBV27 and TRBJ2-7, with TRBD1 identical over 8 bases. Germline V lookup: CDR1 MNHEY, CDR2 SMNVEV (reference sequence). The CDR3 is made up of 14 amino acids. J was trimmed by 2 bases and V by 5 bases; bases with no gene match: 5. The CDR3 coding sequence is TGTGCCAGCAGTGGGAGGACAGGGCCCTACGAGCAGTACTTC. This translates into CASSGRTGPYEQYF.

There are a few counts of this clonotype. The chain joins TRBV30 to TRBJ2-3; D is undetermined. The V end lost 5 bases, the J end lost 4 bases, and 16 bases lay between the germline ends. Germline CDR1 is GTSNPN and CDR2 is SVGIG (reference sequence). This CDR3 has 14 residues. This CDR3 is CAWRLAYPADTQYF. The CDR3 coding sequence is TGTGCCTGGCGATTGGCGTACCCAGCAGATACGCAGTATTTT.

This clonotype has a handful of counts. The chain couples TRBV5-1 to TRBJ2-1, with D tentatively TRBD1 (6 bases). Germline V CDR1 and CDR2: SGHRS, YFSETQ. This CDR3 region has 13 residues. V lost 1 base and J lost 6, with 8 bases in between. CDR3 region: CASSLTGSNEQFF. The CDR3 DNA follows: TGCGCCAGCAGCTTGACAGGGTCCAATGAGCAGTTCTTC.

This clonotype was detected a few times. The rearrangement links TRBV5-1 to TRBJ2-5; possibly TRBD1 for D (6 bases). The CDR3 has 14 residues. Germline CDR1 reads SGHRS; CDR2 reads YFSETQ. V lost 2 bases and J 2 bases, leaving 10 bases between the germline ends. Written as DNA, the CDR3 is TGCGCCAGCAGCTTTGTGGACAGTCAAGAGACCCAGTACTTC. Translated: CASSFVDSQETQYF.

This chain joins TRBV18 and TRBJ1-6, with 7 bases identical to TRBD1. CDR3 size: 16 residues. The ends lost 1 base at V and 7 bases at J; junction bases unmatched: 7. Germline loops: CDR1 KGHSH, CDR2 LQKENI. The CDR3 DNA follows: TGTGCCAGCTCACCACGTTGGGGACAGTCAAATTCACCCCTCCACTTT. Its translation is CASSPRWGQSNSPLHF.